Listed below are T cell receptor beta chains from one sample, sequenced in a study of CD8 T cells in ankylosing spondylitis. MiXCR, run by TCRdb on the 5' RACE reads, gives a single entry per CDR3 protein. The sample contains 700,000 to 850,000 distinct CDR3 sequences, 12% of which appear only once. Sequenced: blood, either unsorted or a sorted T cell fraction (not recorded which). These receptors came from a male donor with ankylosing spondylitis. The CDR3 runs from the conserved cysteine through the conserved F or W. The D gene is left open where the match is weak. Size is omitted from some rows. Given values are once, few, many or a class for expanded clones.

size: .; V: TRBV6-2/TRBV6-3; D: TRBD1; J: TRBJ2-7; DNA: TGTGCCAGCAGTTATACAGGGGGCGCCTACGAGCAGTACTTC; CDR3: CASSYTGGAYEQYF
size: .; V: TRBV28; D: .; J: TRBJ2-7; DNA: TGTGCCAGCAGGGAGACAGGCGAACGGCGGGAGCAGTACTTC; CDR3: CASRETGERREQYF
size: many; V: TRBV29-1; D: TRBD2; J: TRBJ2-1; DNA: TGCAGCGTTGATGCGGGAGGAGGGTATGAGCAGTTCTTC; CDR3: CSVDAGGGYEQFF
size: few; V: TRBV5-1; D: .; J: TRBJ2-2; DNA: TGCGCCAGCAGCTTGCCCCAGGGAAGCACCGGGGAGCTGTTTTTT; CDR3: CASSLPQGSTGELFF
size: .; V: TRBV27; D: TRBD1; J: TRBJ2-7; DNA: TGTGCCAGCAGTCAGTCCGGACAGGGAGGCTACGAGCAGTACTTC; CDR3: CASSQSGQGGYEQYF
size: many; V: TRBV7-2; D: .; J: TRBJ2-3; DNA: TGTGCCAGCAGCTCGCGACAGTACACAGATACGCAGTATTTT; CDR3: CASSSRQYTDTQYF
size: few; V: TRBV20-1; D: .; J: TRBJ2-1; DNA: TGCAGTGCTATAGAGATGAAAGGAACGCAGTTCTTC; CDR3: CSAIEMKGTQFF
size: many; V: TRBV20-1; D: TRBD1; J: TRBJ2-5; DNA: TGCAGTGCATCGTACGGGACAGGGGTAGAGACCCAGTACTTC; CDR3: CSASYGTGVETQYF
size: few; V: TRBV28; D: .; J: TRBJ1-5; DNA: TGTGCCAGCAGTTTTCAGGGTTGGAATCAGCCCCAGCATTTT; CDR3: CASSFQGWNQPQHF
size: many; V: TRBV12-3/TRBV12-4; D: .; J: TRBJ1-5; DNA: TGTGCCAGCACCCTAGCTATGGCCCAGCCCCAGCATTTT; CDR3: CASTLAMAQPQHF
size: many; V: TRBV7-2; D: TRBD1; J: TRBJ1-2; DNA: TGTGCCAGCAGCAGCGACAGGGGAGGTGGCTACACCTTC; CDR3: CASSSDRGGGYTF
size: .; V: TRBV4-3; D: .; J: TRBJ1-5; DNA: TGCGCCAGCAGCCAAGATCAGGGGACTCCCCAGCATTTT; CDR3: CASSQDQGTPQHF
size: few; V: TRBV20-1; D: .; J: TRBJ2-3; DNA: TGCAGTGCTAGTACCCTAGCACTGAGCACAGATACGCAGTATTTT; CDR3: CSASTLALSTDTQYF
size: few; V: TRBV20-1; D: .; J: TRBJ2-1; DNA: TGCAGTGCTAGGAGGGGGATCAATGAGCAGTTCTTC; CDR3: CSARRGINEQFF
size: .; V: TRBV9; D: .; J: TRBJ2-3; DNA: TGTGCCAGCAGCGTAGAAGGCCGGGGAGATACGCAGTATTTT; CDR3: CASSVEGRGDTQYF